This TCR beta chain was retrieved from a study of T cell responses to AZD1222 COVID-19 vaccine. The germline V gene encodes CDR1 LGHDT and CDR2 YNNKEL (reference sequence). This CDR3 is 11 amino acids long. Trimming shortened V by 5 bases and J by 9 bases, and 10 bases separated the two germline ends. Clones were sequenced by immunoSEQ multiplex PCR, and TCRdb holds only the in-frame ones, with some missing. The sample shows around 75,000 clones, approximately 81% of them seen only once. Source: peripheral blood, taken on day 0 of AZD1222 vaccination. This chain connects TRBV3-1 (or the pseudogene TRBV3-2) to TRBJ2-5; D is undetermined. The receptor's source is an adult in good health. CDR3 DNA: TGTGCCAGCAGCGCGGCGGAGTCCCAGTACTTC. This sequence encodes CASSAAESQYF.